This T cell receptor beta chain was captured in a study of T cell clusters in autoimmune cytopenias. TRB rearrangements were amplified by touch-down multiplex PCR with mixed TRB-A/B primers. TCRdb re-analyzed the multiplex PCR reads; it lists each CDR3 protein once, without DNA. The sample includes fewer than 5,000 distinct CDR3 sequences. Each sample's input was 200 to 250 ng genomic DNA, some 40,000 genome equivalents. Germline assignment: CDR1 SGHDT and CDR2 YYEEEE. CDR3 size: 14 residues. This sample was shared with a second study, whose subject was T cell repertoires in aging, cancer and after chemotherapy. Per that paper: No conclusions about immunological memory after chemotherapy can be drawn from the repertoire data.

This chain connects TRBV5-6 to TRBJ1-6; TCRdb's D call of TRBD1 is untestable without DNA. This clonotype was obtained from a human donor in good health. The sample was peripheral blood. CDR3 region: CASSSRDTNSPLHF.